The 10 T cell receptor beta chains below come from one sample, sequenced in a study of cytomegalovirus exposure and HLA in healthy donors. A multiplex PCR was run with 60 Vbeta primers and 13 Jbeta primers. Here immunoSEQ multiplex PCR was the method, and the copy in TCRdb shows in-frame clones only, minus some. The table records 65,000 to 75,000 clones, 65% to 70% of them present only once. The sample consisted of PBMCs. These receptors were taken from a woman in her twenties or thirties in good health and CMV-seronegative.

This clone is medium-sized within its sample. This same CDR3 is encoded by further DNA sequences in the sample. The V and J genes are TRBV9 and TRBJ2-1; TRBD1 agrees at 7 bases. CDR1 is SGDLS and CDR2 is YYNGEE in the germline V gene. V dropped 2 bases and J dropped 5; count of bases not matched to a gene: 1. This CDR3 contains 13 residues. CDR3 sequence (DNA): TGTGCCAGCAGCGTCGGACAGGACAATGAGCAGTTCTTC. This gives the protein CASSVGQDNEQFF.

The CDR3 nucleotides are TGCGCCAGCAGCTTGGTGGCGGGGGGGAACTACAATGAGCAGTTCTTC. Protein product: CASSLVAGGNYNEQFF. J is TRBJ2-1 and V is TRBV5-1, with 9 bases fitting TRBD2. V lost 0 bases and J lost 3; bases outside the gene matches: 4. CDR1 is SGHRS, CDR2 YFSETQ, per germline. The CDR3 is made up of 16 amino acids. The full variable domain, in which reference TRBV5-1 and TRBJ2-1 provide the parts outside the CDR3, is KAGVTQTPRYLIKTRGQQVTLSCSPISGHRSVSWYQQTPGQGLQFLFEYFSETQRNKGNFPGRFSGRQFSNSRSEMNVSTLELGDSALYLCASSLVAGGNYNEQFFGPGTRLTVL.

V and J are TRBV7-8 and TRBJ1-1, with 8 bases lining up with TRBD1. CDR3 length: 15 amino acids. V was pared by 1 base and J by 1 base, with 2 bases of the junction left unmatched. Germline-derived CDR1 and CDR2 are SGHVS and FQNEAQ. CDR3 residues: CASSLGGQGNTEAFF. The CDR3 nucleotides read TGTGCCAGCAGCTTAGGAGGACAGGGGAACACTGAAGCTTTCTTT.

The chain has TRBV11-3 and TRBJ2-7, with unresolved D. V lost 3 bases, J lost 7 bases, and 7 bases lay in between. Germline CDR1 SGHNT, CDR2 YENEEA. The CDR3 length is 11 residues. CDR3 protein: CASSFKAEQYF. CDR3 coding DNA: TGTGCCAGCAGCTTCAAAGCGGAGCAGTACTTC.

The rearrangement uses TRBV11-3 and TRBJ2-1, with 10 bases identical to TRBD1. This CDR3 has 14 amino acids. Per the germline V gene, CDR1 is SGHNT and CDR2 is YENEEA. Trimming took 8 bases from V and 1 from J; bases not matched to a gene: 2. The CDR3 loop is CASSGQGSYNEQFF. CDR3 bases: TGTGCCAGCTCGGGACAGGGGTCCTACAATGAGCAGTTCTTC.

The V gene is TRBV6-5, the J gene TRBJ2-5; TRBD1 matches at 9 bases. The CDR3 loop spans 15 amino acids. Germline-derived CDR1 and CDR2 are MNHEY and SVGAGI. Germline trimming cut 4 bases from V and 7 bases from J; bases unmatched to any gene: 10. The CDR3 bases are TGTGCCAGCAGTTTTCGACAACAGACAGGGGGGACCCAGTACTTC. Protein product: CASSFRQQTGGTQYF.

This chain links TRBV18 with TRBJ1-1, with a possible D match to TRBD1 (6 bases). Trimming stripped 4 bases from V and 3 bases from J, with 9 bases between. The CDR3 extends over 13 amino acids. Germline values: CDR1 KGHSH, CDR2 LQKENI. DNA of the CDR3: TGTGCCAGCTCACAAAAGGGGGACACTGAAGCTTTCTTT. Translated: CASSQKGDTEAFF.

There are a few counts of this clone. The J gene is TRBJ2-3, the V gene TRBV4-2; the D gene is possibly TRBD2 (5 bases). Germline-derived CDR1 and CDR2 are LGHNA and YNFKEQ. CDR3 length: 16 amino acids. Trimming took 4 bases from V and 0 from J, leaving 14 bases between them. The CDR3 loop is CASSPARRPSTDTQYF. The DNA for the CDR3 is TGTGCCAGCAGCCCCGCCCGGAGGCCTAGCACAGATACGCAGTATTTT.

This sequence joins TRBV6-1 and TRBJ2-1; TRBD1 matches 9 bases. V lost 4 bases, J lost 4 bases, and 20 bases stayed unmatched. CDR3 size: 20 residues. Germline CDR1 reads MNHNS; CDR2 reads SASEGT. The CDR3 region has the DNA TGTGCCAGCAGTGCCCCGTACGTGGGTCTACAGGGGGCAAATTACAATGAGCAGTTCTTC. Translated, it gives CASSAPYVGLQGANYNEQFF.

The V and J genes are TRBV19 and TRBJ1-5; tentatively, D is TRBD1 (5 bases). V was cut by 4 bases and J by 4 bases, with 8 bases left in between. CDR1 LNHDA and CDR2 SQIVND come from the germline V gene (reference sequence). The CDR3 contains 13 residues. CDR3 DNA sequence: TGTGCCAGTAGTAGGACAAATAATCAGCCCCAGCATTTT. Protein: CASSRTNNQPQHF.